The 15 T cell receptor beta chains below all came from one sample that was sequenced in a study of early T cells in non-severe SARS-CoV-2 infection. TCRdb recomputed calls from the 5' RACE reads with MiXCR, one row per CDR3 protein. The data show tens of thousands of distinct CDR3 sequences, with approximately 10% seen just once and 4.2% held by the top ten. The sequenced sample was whole blood. The receptors originated from an adult who was a healthcare worker with PCR-confirmed SARS-CoV-2 infection or an uninfected control (not recorded which).

At least ten counts were recorded for this clonotype. This chain uses TRBV27 with TRBJ2-7; D perhaps matches TRBD1 (5 bases). The CDR3 totals 11 residues. Trimming pared 7 bases from V and 9 bases from J, leaving 13 bases between. Germline CDR1 and CDR2: MNHEY and SMNVEV (reference sequence). The CDR3 reads CASMWGPMQYF. The CDR3 region has the DNA TGTGCCAGCATGTGGGGCCCTATGCAGTACTTC.

This clonotype has only a few counts. The chain combines TRBV10-3 with TRBJ2-7, with D maybe TRBD2 (6 bases). The germline V and J ends were trimmed by 2 bases and 3 bases, with 14 bases remaining between them. Germline V gene sequence: CDR1 ENHRY, CDR2 SYGVKD. The CDR3 is made up of 15 amino acids. CDR3 loop: CAISEGPDYNYEQYF. The CDR3, as DNA: TGTGCCATCAGTGAGGGGCCGGACTATAACTACGAGCAGTACTTC.

The table lists this clonotype with a few counts. The chain employs TRBV10-2 and TRBJ1-6; no reliable D call. Germline V gives CDR1 WSHSY, CDR2 SAAADI. V was shortened by 6 bases and J by 3 bases, with 15 bases between the two germline ends. The CDR3 has 16 amino acids. This CDR3 reads CASSLDGELYNSPLHF. The CDR3 DNA reads TGCGCCAGCAGCCTGGACGGAGAGCTCTATAATTCACCCCTCCACTTT.

This clonotype was seen ten or more times. V is TRBV10-3 and J is TRBJ2-7; D uncertain. The V and J ends lost 0 bases and 5 bases respectively, with 5 bases between them. CDR1 and CDR2 from the germline V gene are ENHRY and SYGVKD. The CDR3 runs to 12 residues. As DNA, the CDR3 is TGTGCCATCAGTGAGTCCAGCCACGAGCAGTACTTC. Translated: CAISESSHEQYF.

This clonotype was seen at least ten times. The chain links TRBV29-1 to TRBJ1-1; D gene unclear. With 7 bases removed from V and 0 bases from J, the gap between germline ends came to 6 bases. The CDR3 is made up of 11 amino acids. The germline gives CDR1 SQVTM, CDR2 ANQGSEA. The CDR3 loop is CSAALNTEAFF. The CDR3 region has the DNA TGCAGCGCCGCCCTGAACACTGAAGCTTTCTTT.

The table lists this clonotype with many counts. The V call is TRBV7-3, the J call TRBJ2-3; D perhaps matches TRBD2 (6 bases). The CDR3 totals 16 residues. Trimming left V 2 bases short and J 2 bases short, with 14 bases between. Germline V gene lookup returns CDR1 SGHTA and CDR2 FQGTGA. The CDR3 is CASSLYSGAFTDTQYF. The DNA of the CDR3 is TGTGCCAGCAGCTTATATAGCGGAGCCTTCACAGATACGCAGTATTTT.

This clonotype was counted between two and nine times. J is TRBJ2-1 and V is TRBV15, with 7 bases identical to TRBD1. J gave up 4 bases and V 5 bases, and 5 bases lay outside the gene matches. Germline-derived CDR1 and CDR2 are LNHNV and YYDKDF (reference sequence). The CDR3 has 14 residues. The chain's CDR3 is CATSGDRRYNEQFF. CDR3 bases: TGTGCCACCAGCGGGGACAGAAGATACAATGAGCAGTTCTTC.

This clonotype was seen a handful of times. The chain carries TRBV12-3 or TRBV12-4 and TRBJ2-7; D is unclear. The V end was cut by 1 base, the J end by 4 bases, with 8 bases between. The CDR3 consists of 13 residues. CDR3 nucleotides: TGTGCCAGCAGTTTAGGGGTCCCTTACGAGCAGTACTTC. Amino acids: CASSLGVPYEQYF.

This clonotype has ten or more counts. This chain links TRBV5-4 with TRBJ1-6, with 10 positions matching TRBD1. J gave up 7 bases and V 4 bases, and 8 bases lay outside the gene matches. CDR3 length: 16 amino acids. Germline V gene data show CDR1 as SGHNT and CDR2 as YYREEE (reference sequence). As DNA, the CDR3 is TGTGCCAGCAGCCAGTCGACAGGGGGCCAAAATTCACCCCTCCACTTT. It yields the protein CASSQSTGGQNSPLHF. Filled out from reference TRBV5-4 and TRBJ1-6, the complete variable domain reads ETGVTQSPTHLIKTRGQQVTLRCSSQSGHNTVSWYQQALGQGPQFIFQYYREEENGRGNFPPRFSGLQFPNYSSELNVNALELDDSALYLCASSQSTGGQNSPLHFGNGTRLTVT.

This clonotype came up a few times. The J gene is TRBJ2-1, the V gene TRBV11-1; tentative D call: TRBD2 (7 bases). The CDR3 has 17 residues. V gave up 1 base and J gave up 0 bases, with 13 bases separating them. Germline V gene sequence: CDR1 SGHAT, CDR2 FQDESV (reference sequence). The CDR3 region is CASSLVGAGASYNEQFF. The CDR3 DNA is TGTGCCAGCAGCTTAGTTGGGGCGGGGGCCTCCTACAATGAGCAGTTCTTC.

In this sample, this clonotype turned up many times. This chain links TRBV12-3 or TRBV12-4 with TRBJ1-1, with D unclear. This CDR3 is built from 12 residues. Trimming took off 10 bases at V and 2 bases at J, with 11 bases between the two ends. The CDR3 reads CANGWPNTEAFF. The CDR3, as DNA: TGTGCCAACGGGTGGCCCAACACTGAAGCTTTCTTT.

This clonotype was recorded at least ten times. The genes are TRBV11-2 and TRBJ1-6, with TRBD1 matching over 10 bases. Unmatched junction bases numbered 5, after V lost 5 bases and J lost 10 bases. CDR3 size: 14 residues. In germline, CDR1 is SGHAT, CDR2 FQNNGV. The DNA of the CDR3 is TGTGCCAGCAGCGGGACAGGGGATTCCTCACCCCTCCACTTT. It encodes CASSGTGDSSPLHF.

This clonotype was picked up many times. The CDR3 loop is CASSQGQGDTQYF. For the CDR3, the DNA is TGTGCCAGCAGCCAGGGACAGGGAGATACGCAGTATTTT. V usage is TRBV7-2 and J usage is TRBJ2-3; TRBD1 agrees at 9 bases. The CDR3 runs to 13 residues. The V and J ends lost 5 bases and 5 bases, in that order; junction bases with no gene match: 2. Looked up from germline, CDR1 is SGHTA and CDR2 is FQGNSA.

This clonotype was found many times. V usage is TRBV28 and J usage is TRBJ2-4; D remains unclear. Trimming shortened V by 2 bases and J by 0 bases, and 14 bases separated the two germline ends. Germline CDR1 is MDHEN and CDR2 is SYDVKM. The CDR3 extends over 17 amino acids. The CDR3 DNA sequence: TGTGCCAGCAGTTTAAAGGGCACGACTTTAGCCAAAAACATTCAGTACTTC. Translation: CASSLKGTTLAKNIQYF.

This clonotype was seen many times. The V gene is TRBV20-1, the J gene TRBJ2-3; no clear D. V was clipped by 5 bases and J by 4 bases, with 7 bases between them. The CDR3 sequence is 11 residues long. The germline CDR1 and CDR2 sequences are DFQATT and SNEGSKA (reference sequence). In nucleotides, the CDR3 is TGCAGTGCTCGATCCGCAGATACGCAGTATTTT. Its protein is CSARSADTQYF.